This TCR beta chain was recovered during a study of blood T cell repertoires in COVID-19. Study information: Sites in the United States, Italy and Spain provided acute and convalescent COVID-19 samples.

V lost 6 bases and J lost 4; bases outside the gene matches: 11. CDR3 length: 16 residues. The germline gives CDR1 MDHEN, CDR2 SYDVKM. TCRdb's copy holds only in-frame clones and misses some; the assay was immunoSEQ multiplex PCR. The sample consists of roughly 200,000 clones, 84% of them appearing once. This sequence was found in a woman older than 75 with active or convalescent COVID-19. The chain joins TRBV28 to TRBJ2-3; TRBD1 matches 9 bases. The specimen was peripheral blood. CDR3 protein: CASRRRTGGASDTQYF. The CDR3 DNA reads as TGTGCCAGCAGACGCCGAACAGGGGGCGCCTCAGATACGCAGTATTTT.